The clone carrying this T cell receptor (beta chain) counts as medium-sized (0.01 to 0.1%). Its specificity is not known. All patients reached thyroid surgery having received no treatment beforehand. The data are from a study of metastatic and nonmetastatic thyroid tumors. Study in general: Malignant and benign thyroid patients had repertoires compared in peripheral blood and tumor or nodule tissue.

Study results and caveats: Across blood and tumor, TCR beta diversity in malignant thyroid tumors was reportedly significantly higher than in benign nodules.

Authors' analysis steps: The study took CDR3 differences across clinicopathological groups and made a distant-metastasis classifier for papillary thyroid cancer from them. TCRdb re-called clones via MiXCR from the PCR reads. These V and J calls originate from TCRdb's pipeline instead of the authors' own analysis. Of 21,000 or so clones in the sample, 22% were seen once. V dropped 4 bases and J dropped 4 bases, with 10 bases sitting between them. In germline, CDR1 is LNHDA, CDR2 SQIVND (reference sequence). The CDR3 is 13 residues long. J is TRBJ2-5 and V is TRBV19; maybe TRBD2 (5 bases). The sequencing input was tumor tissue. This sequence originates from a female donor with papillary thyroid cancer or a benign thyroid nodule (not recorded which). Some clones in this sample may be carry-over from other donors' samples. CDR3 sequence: CASSTRVAETQYF. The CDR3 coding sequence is TGTGCCAGTAGTACGAGGGTCGCAGAGACCCAGTACTTC. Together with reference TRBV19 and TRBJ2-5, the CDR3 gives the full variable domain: DGGITQSPKYLFRKEGQNVTLSCEQNLNHDAMYWYRQDPGQGLRLIYYSQIVNDFQKGDIAEGYSVSREKKESFPLTVTSAQKNPTAFYLCASSTRVAETQYFGPGTRLLVL.